The table lists the clone carrying this T cell receptor beta chain with a count of one. The table came from immunoSEQ multiplex PCR; TCRdb's copy has only in-frame clones and leaves some out. The data hold 35,000 to 45,000 clones, with roughly nine tenths observed a single time. The sample belongs to a study of T cell changes during pregnancy in multiple sclerosis. Sequenced here: CD4+ T cells from peripheral blood mononuclear cells, sampled in the first trimester of pregnancy. The clonotype was recovered from a female donor with multiple sclerosis, enrolled in a pregnancy study.

CDR3 DNA sequence: TGTGCCAGCAGTTCGAGCGGGGCCGGGGAGCTGTTTTTT. Encoded protein: CASSSSGAGELFF. The rearrangement joins TRBV6-5 to TRBJ2-2; 7 bases agree with TRBD2. Trimming took 4 bases from V and 6 from J; bases not matched to a gene: 2. The germline gives CDR1 MNHEY, CDR2 SVGAGI. The CDR3 loop spans 13 amino acids.